A selection of T cell receptor beta chains follows, all from one sample in a study of CD4 T cells in relation to SARS-CoV-2 and coronaviruses. Sequencing was performed with immunoSEQ multiplex PCR; in TCRdb, only in-frame clones are kept and a portion is missing. Among fewer than 25,000 clones listed, about three quarters were seen once. Their antigens remain unidentified. The source material was CD4+ T cells from PBMCs, cultured in vitro. The receptors were sampled from a human donor in good health. CDR3s include the opening cysteine and the closing phenylalanine or tryptophan. The D gene is left open where the match is weak. Clone sizes are given selectively: once, few, many, or a class where the clone is expanded.

abundance,v_gene,d_gene,j_gene,CDR3nt,CDR3aa
-,TRBV5-8,-,TRBJ1-5,TGTGCCAGCAGCTTGGGAGACATCTTTCCAGGGAAAGTGCATCAGCCCCAGCATTTT,CASSLGDIFPGKVHQPQHF
-,TRBV7-8,-,TRBJ2-5,TGTGCCAGCAGCCAAACTCGACTTTCCCAAGAGACCCAGTACTTC,CASSQTRLSQETQYF
once,TRBV18,-,TRBJ2-5,TGTGCCAGCTCACCACCCGGCAGGGTAGGGACCCAGTACTTC,CASSPPGRVGTQYF
-,TRBV6-2/TRBV6-3,-,TRBJ1-1,TGTGCCAGCAGTCTAGGGGTCCCTGAAGCTTTCTTT,CASSLGVPEAFF
-,TRBV5-1,TRBD1,TRBJ2-3,TGCGCCAGCAGCTTGGGAGGGACAGGGTCCTACACAGATACGCAGTATTTT,CASSLGGTGSYTDTQYF
-,TRBV27,-,TRBJ2-7,TGTGCCAGCAGTGGCCGGGCCAACTACGAGCAGTACTTC,CASSGRANYEQYF
-,TRBV18,TRBD1,TRBJ1-1,TGTGCCAGCTCTCTAGACAGGGGGCAAAGGTCAGCTTTCTTT,CASSLDRGQRSAFF
-,TRBV3-1/TRBV3-2,-,TRBJ1-2,TGTGCCAGCAGCCAAGAACAGGGAGCTAACTATGGCTACACCTTC,CASSQEQGANYGYTF
-,TRBV5-6,-,TRBJ2-7,TGTGCCAGCAGCTTGATAACGAGAGGCTACGAGCAGTACTTC,CASSLITRGYEQYF
few,TRBV9,TRBD1,TRBJ1-4,TGTGCCAGCAGCGTGGACAGGGGAGAAAATGAAAAACTGTTTTTT,CASSVDRGENEKLFF
-,TRBV24-1,-,TRBJ2-3,TGTGCCACCAGTGATCGCCGGGACGCTGGTCGAAGCACAGATACGCAGTATTTT,CATSDRRDAGRSTDTQYF
-,TRBV25-1,TRBD1,TRBJ1-1,TGTGCCAGCAGCAACCAGGGGGCTAACACTGAAGCTTTCTTT,CASSNQGANTEAFF
-,TRBV2,TRBD2,TRBJ2-5,TGTGCCAGCATACTCACGGGTACTAGCGGGGAGACCCAGTACTTC,CASILTGTSGETQYF
-,TRBV3-1/TRBV3-2,-,TRBJ2-7,TGTGCCAGCAGCCAAGCGGGTGGGGCTCGCGAGCAGTACTTC,CASSQAGGAREQYF
-,TRBV5-1,TRBD1,TRBJ1-2,TGCGCCAGCAGCTTCGGACAGGGGGCGGATGGCTACACCTTC,CASSFGQGADGYTF
-,TRBV20-1,TRBD2,TRBJ2-1,TGCAGTGCTAGTCGGACTAGCGGGAGGGGAGGGGGCAATGAGCAGTTCTTC,CSASRTSGRGGGNEQFF
-,TRBV3-1/TRBV3-2,-,TRBJ2-3,TGTGCCAGCAGCCAAATTGGGGGTGGGACAGATACGCAGTATTTT,CASSQIGGGTDTQYF
few,TRBV4-2,TRBD2,TRBJ2-1,TGTGCCAGCAGCCCCCAGCGGGATGTCGGCAATGAGCAGTTCTTC,CASSPQRDVGNEQFF
once,TRBV13,-,TRBJ2-1,TGTGCCAGCAGCTTAGAACCGAATAGTAATGAGCAGTTCTTC,CASSLEPNSNEQFF
once,TRBV19,TRBD2,TRBJ2-7,TGTGCCAGTAGTTTAGCGGGAGAGGACTACGAGCAGTACTTC,CASSLAGEDYEQYF
-,TRBV27,TRBD2,TRBJ2-7,TGTGCCAGCAGTTTGACCCGGCGGGGGGCCCAATGGGAGCAGTACTTC,CASSLTRRGAQWEQYF
-,TRBV7-9,TRBD2,TRBJ2-2,TGTGCCAGCAGCTTAGAGGGACTAGCGGGAGAGGAGCTGTTTTTT,CASSLEGLAGEELFF
-,TRBV30,TRBD1,TRBJ2-2,TGTGCCTGGCAAACCGGGACAGGGTTGGTTAGTGGGGAGCTGTTTTTT,CAWQTGTGLVSGELFF
medium-sized,TRBV5-1,-,TRBJ2-2,TGCGCCAGCAGCACGGGTGGGAACACCGGGGAGCTGTTTTTT,CASSTGGNTGELFF
-,TRBV25-1,TRBD1,TRBJ1-1,TGTGCCAGCAGCAAGGGAGGGGGCGTATGGGTACAAGCTTTCTTT,CASSKGGGVWVQAFF
-,TRBV19,TRBD1,TRBJ1-5,TGTGCCAGTAGTGTCCAGGGGGCGAATCAGCCCCAGCATTTT,CASSVQGANQPQHF
-,TRBV28,TRBD1,TRBJ1-6,TGTGCCAGCAGTGGACCCGAACCAGGGGGTGCATCACCCCTCCACTTT,CASSGPEPGGASPLHF
-,TRBV11-2,-,TRBJ1-1,TGTGCCAGCAGCTTAGAGTCGGGCAGGGTTGAAGCTTTCTTT,CASSLESGRVEAFF
-,TRBV6-5,-,TRBJ2-7,TGTGCCAGCAGAACAGGCTGGGGATCAAACTACGAGCAGTACTTC,CASRTGWGSNYEQYF
-,TRBV27,-,TRBJ2-1,TGTGCCAGCAGATCCGGGACGGTATACAATGAGCAGTTCTTC,CASRSGTVYNEQFF
few,TRBV24-1,-,TRBJ2-2,TGTGCCACCAGTGAGATTCAGGCTACCGGGGAGCTGTTTTTT,CATSEIQATGELFF
-,TRBV7-9,-,TRBJ2-3,TGTGCCAGCAGCCCTAGACTATCCACAGATACGCAGTATTTT,CASSPRLSTDTQYF
once,TRBV6-2/TRBV6-3,-,TRBJ2-7,TGTGCCAGCAGCCCTCAAACGGGACTTCGGGCCTACGAGCAGTACTTC,CASSPQTGLRAYEQYF
-,TRBV19,TRBD2,TRBJ2-1,TGTGCCAGTACCGGGACTAGCGGTTACAATGAGCAGTTCTTC,CASTGTSGYNEQFF
few,TRBV7-3,-,TRBJ2-2,TGTGCCAGCAGCTTATCCGTCACGAGGCGGACCGGGGAGCTGTTTTTT,CASSLSVTRRTGELFF
-,TRBV24-1,TRBD1,TRBJ2-5,TGTGCCACCAGTGAGCCGGGACAGGGCCAAGAGACCCAGTACTTC,CATSEPGQGQETQYF
-,TRBV6-4,TRBD2,TRBJ2-3,TGTGCCAGCAGTGACAGCGCGGGAGGGCCAGATACGCAGTATTTT,CASSDSAGGPDTQYF
-,TRBV6-5,-,TRBJ1-1,TGTGCCAGCACCCATTCCGCAGGACTTGAAGCTTTCTTT,CASTHSAGLEAFF
-,TRBV2,-,TRBJ1-1,TGTGCCAGCAGTGTTCAGGGCTTGAACACTGAAGCTTTCTTT,CASSVQGLNTEAFF
-,TRBV4-2,TRBD2,TRBJ2-7,TGTGCCAGCAGCCTCCGACTAGCGGGAGAGGGGAGGGAGTACTTC,CASSLRLAGEGREYF
-,TRBV5-1,-,TRBJ1-4,TGCGCCAGCAGCCCGGACAGAGCGAATGAAAAACTGTTTTTT,CASSPDRANEKLFF
-,TRBV5-5,-,TRBJ1-1,TGTGCCAGCAGCTTGGTGCGGTCCTCCACTGAAGCTTTCTTT,CASSLVRSSTEAFF
-,TRBV4-2,-,TRBJ1-3,TGTGCCAGCAGCCAAGATTGGTCAGGGGCCCGGGGAAACACCATATATTTT,CASSQDWSGARGNTIYF
few,TRBV3-1/TRBV3-2,-,TRBJ1-5,TGTGCCAGCAGCCAAGACAATCAGCCCCAGCATTTT,CASSQDNQPQHF
-,TRBV5-1,-,TRBJ2-1,TGCGCCAGCAGCTGGGACAATGAGCAGTTCTTC,CASSWDNEQFF
-,TRBV3-1/TRBV3-2,TRBD1,TRBJ2-5,TGTGCCAGCAGCCGTGGGACAGGGGCCTTCCAAGAGACCCAGTACTTC,CASSRGTGAFQETQYF
-,TRBV7-2,TRBD2,TRBJ2-1,TGTGCCAGCAGTCGTGGGGGGGGGAACAATGAGCAGTTCTTC,CASSRGGGNNEQFF
-,TRBV30,TRBD2,TRBJ2-1,TGTGCCTCCTCGGCTGGGAGGGCCGGCAATGAGCAGTTCTTC,CASSAGRAGNEQFF
-,TRBV5-1,TRBD1,TRBJ1-2,TGCGCCAGCAGCAGGACTACAGGGGGTGACTATGGCTACACCTTC,CASSRTTGGDYGYTF
few,TRBV28,TRBD1,TRBJ1-2,TGTGCCAGCAGTTTGGGACAGGGAGGCTATGGCTACACCTTC,CASSLGQGGYGYTF
-,TRBV5-1,-,TRBJ2-1,TGCGCCAGCAGCTGGTCGACTAGTGGTGAGCAGTTCTTC,CASSWSTSGEQFF
-,TRBV28,TRBD1,TRBJ2-7,TGTGCCAGCAGTTTATTAGGGACAGGGAGCTCCTACGAGCAGTACTTC,CASSLLGTGSSYEQYF
-,TRBV30,-,TRBJ2-5,TGTGCCTGGAGGCCCCGAGGGGACCAAGAGACCCAGTACTTC,CAWRPRGDQETQYF
few,TRBV7-9,TRBD1,TRBJ1-1,TGTGCCAGCAGCTGGAGGACAGGCCTGAACACTGAAGCTTTCTTT,CASSWRTGLNTEAFF
-,TRBV10-2,TRBD1,TRBJ1-2,TGCGCCAGCAGTGTAGGACAGGGGGCGAGCACTGGCTACACCTTC,CASSVGQGASTGYTF
-,TRBV20-1,-,TRBJ1-1,TGCAGTGCTAGTGCAGGACACGCCATGAACACTGAAGCTTTCTTT,CSASAGHAMNTEAFF
once,TRBV14,-,TRBJ2-2,TGTGCCAGCAGCCAAGTCCTTAGATCTCGGAACACCGGGGAGCTGTTTTTT,CASSQVLRSRNTGELFF
-,TRBV5-1,TRBD1,TRBJ2-4,TGCGCCAGCAGCTCCGACGACAGGGCGACAAACATTCAGTACTTC,CASSSDDRATNIQYF
-,TRBV24-1,-,TRBJ1-5,TGTGCCACCAGTGATCCGAACGACAGCAATCAGCCCCAGCATTTT,CATSDPNDSNQPQHF
-,TRBV27,-,TRBJ2-7,TGTGCCAGCAGAATCGGCTACGAGCAGTACTTC,CASRIGYEQYF